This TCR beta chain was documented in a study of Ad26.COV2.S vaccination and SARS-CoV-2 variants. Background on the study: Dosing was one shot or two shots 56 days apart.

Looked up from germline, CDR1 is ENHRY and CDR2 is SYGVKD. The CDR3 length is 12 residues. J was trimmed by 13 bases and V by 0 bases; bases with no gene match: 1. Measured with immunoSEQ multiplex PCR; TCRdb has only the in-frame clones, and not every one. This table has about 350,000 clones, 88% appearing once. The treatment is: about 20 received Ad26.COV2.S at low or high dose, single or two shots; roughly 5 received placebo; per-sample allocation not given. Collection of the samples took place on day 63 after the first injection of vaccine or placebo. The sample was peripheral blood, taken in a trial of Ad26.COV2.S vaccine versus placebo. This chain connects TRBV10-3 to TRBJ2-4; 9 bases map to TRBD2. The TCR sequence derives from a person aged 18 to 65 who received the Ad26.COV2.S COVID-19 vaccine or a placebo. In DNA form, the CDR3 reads TGTGCCATCAGTGAGTCGGGACTAGCCCAGTACTTC. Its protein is CAISESGLAQYF.